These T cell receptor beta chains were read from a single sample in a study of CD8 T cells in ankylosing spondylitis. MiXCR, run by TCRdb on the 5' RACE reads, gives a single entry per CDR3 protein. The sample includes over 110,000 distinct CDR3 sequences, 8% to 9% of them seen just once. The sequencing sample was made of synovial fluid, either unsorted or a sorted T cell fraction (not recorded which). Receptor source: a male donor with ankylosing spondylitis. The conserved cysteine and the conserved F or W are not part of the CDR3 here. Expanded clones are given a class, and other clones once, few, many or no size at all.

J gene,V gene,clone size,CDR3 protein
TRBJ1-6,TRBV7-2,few,ASSSKTDNSPLH
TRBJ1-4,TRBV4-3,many,ASSQGQRDEKLF
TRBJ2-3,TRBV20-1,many,SATKTDTDTQY
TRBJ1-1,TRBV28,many,ASSGGQGGATEAF
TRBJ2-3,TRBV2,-,ASRGTSGLTDTQY
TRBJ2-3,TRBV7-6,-,ASSLAGASGGGDTQY
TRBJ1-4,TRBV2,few,ASSEGESNEKLF
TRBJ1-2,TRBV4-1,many,ASSRTPSGTGDGYT
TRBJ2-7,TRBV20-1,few,SASMEYEQY
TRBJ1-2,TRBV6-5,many,ASSSAGGYT
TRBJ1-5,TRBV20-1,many,SATDPYSNQPQH
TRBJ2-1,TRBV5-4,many,ATQDGARRSYNEQF
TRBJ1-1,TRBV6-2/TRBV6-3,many,ASSYGQGFGAF
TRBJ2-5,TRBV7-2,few,ASSPGDSLQETQY
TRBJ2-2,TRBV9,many,ASSAGAAGELF
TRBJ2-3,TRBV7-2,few,ASSYGTSAQY
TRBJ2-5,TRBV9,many,ASSVGQQETQY
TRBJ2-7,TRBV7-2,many,ASSLSSGGAYEQY
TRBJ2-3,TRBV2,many,ASNTGLAGGPGSTDTQY
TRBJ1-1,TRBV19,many,ASSTTGGPNTEAF
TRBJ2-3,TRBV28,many,ASSAAGSGTDTQY
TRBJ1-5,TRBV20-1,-,SAIGSSNQPQH
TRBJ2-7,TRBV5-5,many,ASSRDTFYEQY
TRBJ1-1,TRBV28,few,ASSLSQGVAF
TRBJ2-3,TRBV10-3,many,AIGSAQGGTDTQY
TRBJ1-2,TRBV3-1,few,ASTRADANYGYT
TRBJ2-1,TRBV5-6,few,ASSLAPWRASEQF
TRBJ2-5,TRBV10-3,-,AISDAGGPLETQY
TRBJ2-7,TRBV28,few,ASSLFASGSIHEQY
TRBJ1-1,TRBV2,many,ASTTGSNTEAF
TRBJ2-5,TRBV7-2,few,ASSLMRVLETQY
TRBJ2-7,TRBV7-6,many,ASSRRESVHEQY
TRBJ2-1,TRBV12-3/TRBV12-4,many,ASSLGGPREQF
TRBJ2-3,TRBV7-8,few,ASSRGQGPDTQY
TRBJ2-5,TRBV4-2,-,ASSPQDRGQETQY
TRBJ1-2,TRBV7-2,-,ASSRDIKYRNYGYT
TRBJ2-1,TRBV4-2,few,ASSLLGRAGYNEQF
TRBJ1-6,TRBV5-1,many,ASSTKDSLVSPLH
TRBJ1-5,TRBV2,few,ATDVGGGDQPQH
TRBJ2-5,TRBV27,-,ASRRSAGWGETQY
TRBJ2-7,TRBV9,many,ASSESGSFSYEQY
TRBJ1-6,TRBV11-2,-,ASSFTWDRGSPLH
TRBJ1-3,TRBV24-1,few,AAQRGPGNTIY
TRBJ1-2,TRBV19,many,ASSLTGIGHENYGYT
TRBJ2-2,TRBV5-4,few,ASSWTGGVPGELF
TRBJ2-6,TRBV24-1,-,ATSDAGAGANVLT
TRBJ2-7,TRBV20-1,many,SASAGGFSYEQY
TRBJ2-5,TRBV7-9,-,ASSLAQYTAQY